This TCR beta chain came from a study of beta chain features in type 1 diabetes. CDR3 length equals 14 residues. Germline CDR1 is SGHTA and CDR2 is FQGNSA. V trimming: 8 bases; J trimming: 3 bases; junction bases outside the gene matches: 9. The isolated RNA, all of it, was reverse transcribed, so expressed TCRB transcripts were what got sequenced. Only in-frame clones appear in the TCRdb table, and some are missing; sequencing was by immunoSEQ multiplex PCR. This table holds about 150,000 clones, about 8.1% found once. This clone showed up just a few times. The receptor's source is a man between 18 and 35 years old in good health. The rearrangement joins TRBV7-2 to TRBJ2-5; 7 bases are a match to TRBD2. The specimen was central memory CD4+ T cells from blood. The CDR3 protein is CASRPWGGEETQYF. The CDR3 DNA is TGTGCCAGCCGCCCGTGGGGGGGGGAAGAGACCCAGTACTTC.